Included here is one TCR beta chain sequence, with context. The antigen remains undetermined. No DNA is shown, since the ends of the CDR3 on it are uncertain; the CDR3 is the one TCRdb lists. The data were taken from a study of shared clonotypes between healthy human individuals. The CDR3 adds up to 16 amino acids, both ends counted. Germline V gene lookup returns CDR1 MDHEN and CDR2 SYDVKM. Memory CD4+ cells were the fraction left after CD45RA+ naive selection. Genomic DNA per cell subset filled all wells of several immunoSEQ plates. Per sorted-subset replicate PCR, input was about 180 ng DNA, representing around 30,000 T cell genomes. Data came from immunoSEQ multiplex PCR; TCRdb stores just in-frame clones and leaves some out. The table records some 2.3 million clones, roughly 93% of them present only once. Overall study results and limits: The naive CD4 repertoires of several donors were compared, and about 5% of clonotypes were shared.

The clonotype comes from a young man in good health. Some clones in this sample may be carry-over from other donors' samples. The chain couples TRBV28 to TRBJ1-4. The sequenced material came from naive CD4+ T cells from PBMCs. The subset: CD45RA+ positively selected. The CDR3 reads CASSSSKRATNEKLFF.